Shown below are 27 T cell receptor beta chains from a single sample sequenced in a study of identical twins. MiXCR, applied by TCRdb to the 5' RACE reads, yields one record per CDR3 protein. The data show about 700,000 distinct CDR3 sequences, with 8% to 9% seen just once and around 0.95% held by the top ten. These same data were also listed under a study on yellow fever vaccine responses in identical twins.

Material for sequencing was PBMCs. The receptor source for this set is a woman under 30 in good health.

The rearrangement uses TRBV24-1 and TRBJ1-3; 7 positions match TRBD1. The CDR3 consists of 15 residues. With 5 bases clipped from V and 2 bases from J, the junction kept 5 bases outside the gene matches. Germline CDR1 is KGHDR and CDR2 is SFDVKD. This chain's CDR3 is CATSGRDSPGNTIYF. CDR3 sequence (DNA): TGTGCCACCAGTGGTCGGGACAGTCCTGGAAACACCATATATTTT.

This clonotype appeared a few times. This sequence joins TRBV20-1 and TRBJ2-1; D may be TRBD2 (6 bases). Germline-derived CDR1 and CDR2 are DFQATT and SNEGSKA (reference sequence). Deletions cut 5 bases from V and 1 base from J, with 15 bases between. This CDR3 is built from 15 residues. CDR3 residues: CSAPGRRGSYNEQFF. In DNA form, the CDR3 reads TGCAGTGCTCCAGGAAGGCGGGGATCCTACAATGAGCAGTTCTTC.

The rearrangement links TRBV9 to TRBJ2-5; no definite D call. Germline loops: CDR1 SGDLS, CDR2 YYNGEE. The CDR3 totals 15 residues. V shed 0 bases and J shed 5 bases, with 14 bases lying between them. Here the CDR3 reads CASSVGVLGVETQYF. The CDR3 region has the DNA TGTGCCAGCAGCGTAGGTGTCCTAGGCGTGGAGACCCAGTACTTC. Full variable domain (outside the CDR3, taken from reference TRBV9 and TRBJ2-5): DSGVTQTPKHLITATGQRVTLRCSPRSGDLSVYWYQQSLDQGLQFLIQYYNGEERAKGNILERFSAQQFPDLHSELNLSSLELGDSALYFCASSVGVLGVETQYFGPGTRLLVL.

This clonotype was counted many times. The chain uses TRBV5-1 and TRBJ1-5; D unclear. CDR3 size: 13 residues. V lost 4 bases to trimming and J lost 3 bases, with 8 bases between them. Per the germline V gene, CDR1 is SGHRS and CDR2 is YFSETQ. The CDR3 loop is CASSPGDNQPQHF. In DNA form, the CDR3 reads TGCGCCAGCAGCCCCGGAGACAATCAGCCCCAGCATTTT.

This chain joins TRBV14 and TRBJ1-1; D is unclear. Looked up from germline, CDR1 is SGHDN and CDR2 is FVKESK. Trimming stripped 4 bases from V and 6 bases from J, with 12 bases between. This CDR3 comprises 13 residues. CDR3 in DNA: TGTGCCAGCAGCCTACCCGGATTGTCTGAAGCTTTCTTT. Its protein is CASSLPGLSEAFF. Filled out from reference TRBV14 and TRBJ1-1, the complete variable domain reads EAGVTQFPSHSVIEKGQTVTLRCDPISGHDNLYWYRRVMGKEIKFLLHFVKESKQDESGMPNNRFLAERTGGTYSTLKVQPAELEDSGVYFCASSLPGLSEAFFGQGTRLTVV.

In its sample, this clonotype was seen many times. The V call is TRBV7-6, the J call TRBJ2-4; D perhaps matches TRBD2 (5 bases). Trimming left V 1 base short and J 0 bases short, with 13 bases between. The CDR3 length is 17 residues. Germline CDR1 and CDR2: SGHVS and FNYEAQ. The CDR3 coding sequence is TGTGCCAGCAGCTTAGATCCCCTAGGACTAGCCAAAAACATTCAGTACTTC. Translating it yields CASSLDPLGLAKNIQYF.

This sequence joins TRBV15 and TRBJ2-7; D is ambiguous. CDR3 length: 15 residues. Germline loops: CDR1 LNHNV, CDR2 YYDKDF (reference sequence). Trimming took off 0 bases at V and 0 bases at J, with 9 bases between the two ends. The CDR3 spells CATSRDNGGSYEQYF. CDR3 sequence (DNA): TGTGCCACCAGCAGAGATAACGGCGGCTCCTACGAGCAGTACTTC. The full variable domain, in which reference TRBV15 and TRBJ2-7 provide the parts outside the CDR3, is DAMVIQNPRYQVTQFGKPVTLSCSQTLNHNVMYWYQQKSSQAPKLLFHYYDKDFNNEADTPDNFQSRRPNTSFCFLDIRSPGLGDTAMYLCATSRDNGGSYEQYFGPGTRLTVT.

The chain links TRBV3-1 to TRBJ2-7, with TRBD2 identical over 11 bases. Looked up from germline, CDR1 is LGHDT and CDR2 is YNNKEL (reference sequence). V lost 1 base, J lost 7 bases, and 9 bases stayed unmatched. The CDR3 is 16 residues long. Here the CDR3 reads CASSQGLLAGGQEQYF. The CDR3 DNA is TGTGCCAGCAGCCAAGGCCTCCTAGCGGGGGGTCAAGAGCAGTACTTC.

The chain has TRBV4-1 and TRBJ2-7; possibly TRBD2 for D (6 bases). This CDR3 has 15 residues. Trimming removed 6 bases at V and 3 bases at J, with 18 bases between. Germline CDR1 is MGHRA and CDR2 is YSYEKL. The CDR3 loop reads CASSRDPRGNYEQYF. CDR3 nucleotides: TGCGCCAGCAGTCGGGACCCACGGGGGAACTACGAGCAGTACTTC.

This chain links TRBV5-1 with TRBJ2-1, with D perhaps being TRBD1 or TRBD2 (5 bases each). V gave up 4 bases and J gave up 4 bases, with 12 bases separating them. The CDR3 covers 14 residues. Germline-derived CDR1 and CDR2 are SGHRS and YFSETQ. CDR3 nucleotide sequence: TGCGCCAGCAGCATAACGGGGCAGTACAATGAGCAGTTCTTC. This codes for CASSITGQYNEQFF. The full variable domain, rest sourced from reference TRBV5-1 and TRBJ2-1, is KAGVTQTPRYLIKTRGQQVTLSCSPISGHRSVSWYQQTPGQGLQFLFEYFSETQRNKGNFPGRFSGRQFSNSRSEMNVSTLELGDSALYLCASSITGQYNEQFFGPGTRLTVL.

This rearrangement joins TRBV30 to TRBJ2-1, with 10 bases that match TRBD1. Germline V gene lookup returns CDR1 GTSNPN and CDR2 SVGIG (reference sequence). The CDR3 runs to 15 residues. After removal of 1 base from V and 7 bases from J, the junction contained 7 bases not matched to a gene. DNA for the CDR3: TGTGCCTGGAGTGGCGGGGACAGGGGTTTTAATGAGCAGTTCTTC. This encodes CAWSGGDRGFNEQFF.

This clonotype was seen repeatedly, ten times or more. V usage is TRBV7-9 and J usage is TRBJ1-1; D is unclear. Trimming left V 4 bases short and J 1 base short, with 13 bases between. CDR3 length: 15 amino acids. In germline, CDR1 is SEHNR, CDR2 FQNEAQ (reference sequence). The DNA of the CDR3 is TGTGCCAGCAGCTATTATGCGTCCGAGAACACTGAAGCTTTCTTT. This translates into CASSYYASENTEAFF.

The rearrangement links TRBV4-1 to TRBJ1-1; 8 nucleotides agree with TRBD1. V dropped 1 base and J dropped 7; count of bases not matched to a gene: 5. CDR1 is MGHRA and CDR2 is YSYEKL in the germline V gene. The CDR3 runs 14 residues. CDR3 DNA: TGCGCCAGCAGCCAAGTACCAGGGGGCCGTGAAGCTTTCTTT. Protein: CASSQVPGGREAFF.

This clonotype has a handful of counts. The chain is built from TRBV7-2 and TRBJ1-2; 9 bases match TRBD1. V gave up 2 bases and J gave up 4 bases; unmatched junction bases: 11. CDR3 length: 17 residues. Germline V gives CDR1 SGHTA, CDR2 FQGNSA. The CDR3 DNA sequence: TGTGCCAGCAGCTTAACGGGACAGGGAGGATTAGGCTATGGCTACACCTTC. This encodes CASSLTGQGGLGYGYTF.

This clonotype was seen repeatedly, ten times or more. The chain combines TRBV20-1 with TRBJ2-7; TRBD1 agrees at 8 bases. The CDR3 sequence is 13 residues long. Germline-derived CDR1 and CDR2 are DFQATT and SNEGSKA (reference sequence). V gave up 4 bases and J gave up 3 bases; unmatched junction bases: 5. CDR3 DNA: TGCAGTGCTAAGGACAGGGTAGGCTACGAGCAGTACTTC. Protein product: CSAKDRVGYEQYF.

Many counts were recorded for this clonotype. This chain uses TRBV10-3 with TRBJ2-2; 9 nucleotides align to TRBD1. V lost 6 bases and J lost 5; bases outside the gene matches: 4. The CDR3 extends over 14 amino acids. CDR1 is ENHRY and CDR2 is SYGVKD in the germline V gene. DNA of the CDR3: TGTGCCATCAGCCCGGGACAGGGTACCGGGGAGCTGTTTTTT. This codes for CAISPGQGTGELFF.

This clonotype showed up just a few times. V and J are TRBV3-1 and TRBJ1-2; 9 bases line up with TRBD1. V dropped 8 bases and J dropped 4; count of bases not matched to a gene: 5. The CDR3 is made up of 13 amino acids. Per germline, CDR1 LGHDT and CDR2 YNNKEL (reference sequence). In DNA, the CDR3 is TGTGCCAGCGGGGACAGGGAGTCCTATGGCTACACCTTC. Translation: CASGDRESYGYTF.

The gene calls are TRBV7-2 and TRBJ1-2; D is unresolved. The CDR3 sequence is 16 residues long. Germline V CDR1 and CDR2: SGHTA, FQGNSA. Trimming shortened V by 0 bases and J by 7 bases, and 18 bases separated the two germline ends. Here the CDR3 DNA reads TGTGCCAGCAGCTTAGCGTCAGTTAACACGGGGATTGGCTACACCTTC. As protein: CASSLASVNTGIGYTF.

In its sample, this clonotype was seen many times. V usage is TRBV12-3 or TRBV12-4 and J usage is TRBJ2-3; D is unclear. V was cut by 1 base and J by 0 bases, with 8 bases left in between. CDR3 length equals 15 residues. CDR3 sequence (DNA): TGTGCCAGCAGTTTAGTGGTGGGGAGCACAGATACGCAGTATTTT. This encodes CASSLVVGSTDTQYF.

This clonotype was seen ten or more times. The V call is TRBV7-8, the J call TRBJ2-2; TRBD2 is a possible D gene (6 bases). CDR3 length: 15 residues. Looked up from germline, CDR1 is SGHVS and CDR2 is FQNEAQ. Deletions cut 0 bases from V and 4 bases from J, with 9 bases between. CDR3 amino acids: CASSLAGRSTGELFF. The CDR3 DNA sequence: TGTGCCAGCAGCTTAGCCGGGAGAAGCACCGGGGAGCTGTTTTTT.

The sample holds many counts of this clonotype. V and J are TRBV12-3 or TRBV12-4 and TRBJ2-1; D possibly corresponds to TRBD1 (5 bases). There are 16 residues in the CDR3. V was cut by 3 bases and J by 8 bases, with 20 bases left in between. CDR3 coding DNA: TGTGCCAGCAGTTTCTTGCGGTGGCAGGGAACCGATGAGCAGTTCTTC. Its translation is CASSFLRWQGTDEQFF.

V gene TRBV25-1 combines with J gene TRBJ2-1, with TRBD2 matching over 10 bases. This CDR3 region has 15 residues. Germline V lookup: CDR1 MGHDK, CDR2 SYGVNS. Trimming took 3 bases from V and 3 from J; bases not matched to a gene: 2. The chain's CDR3 is CASSDGLADYNEQFF. Written as DNA, the CDR3 is TGTGCCAGCAGTGATGGACTAGCGGACTACAATGAGCAGTTCTTC. The full variable domain, its missing parts supplied by reference TRBV25-1 and TRBJ2-1, is EADIYQTPRYLVIGTGKKITLECSQTMGHDKMYWYQQDPGMELHLIHYSYGVNSTEKGDLSSESTVSRIRTEHFPLTLESARPSHTSQYLCASSDGLADYNEQFFGPGTRLTVL.

The V gene is TRBV29-1, the J gene TRBJ1-4; D might be TRBD1 (5 bases). This CDR3 comprises 13 residues. CDR1 is SQVTM and CDR2 is ANQGSEA in the germline V gene. The V end lost 4 bases, the J end lost 8 bases, and 14 bases lay between the germline ends. CDR3 in amino acids: CSVVVRVPEKLFF. In DNA form, the CDR3 reads TGCAGCGTTGTGGTCAGGGTTCCCGAAAAACTGTTTTTT. The full variable domain, completed using reference TRBV29-1 and TRBJ1-4, is SAVISQKPSRDICQRGTSLTIQCQVDSQVTMMFWYRQQPGQSLTLIATANQGSEATYESGFVIDKFPISRPNLTFSTLTVSNMSPEDSSIYLCSVVVRVPEKLFFGSGTQLSVL.

This clonotype has ten or more counts. The CDR3 region has the DNA TGCAGCGTTGGAGAACCCAGCGGGAGGGGTGAGCAGTACTTC. Its protein product is CSVGEPSGRGEQYF. The chain is built from TRBV29-1 and TRBJ2-7; 10 nucleotides line up with TRBD2. Germline loops: CDR1 SQVTM, CDR2 ANQGSEA. The CDR3 contains 14 residues. Trimming cost V 4 bases and J 7 bases; bases outside gene matches: 10.

The chain combines TRBV20-1 with TRBJ2-7, with D tentatively TRBD1 (5 bases). The CDR3 runs 15 residues. Looked up from germline, CDR1 is DFQATT and CDR2 is SNEGSKA (reference sequence). Trimming stripped 0 bases from V and 2 bases from J, with 14 bases between. The CDR3 region has the DNA TGCAGTGCTAGAGATATCCGACAGACCACCTACGAGCAGTACTTC. Translated, it gives CSARDIRQTTYEQYF.

This clonotype showed up just a few times. The chain carries TRBV4-2 and TRBJ2-7; D ambiguous. Trimming left V 4 bases short and J 6 bases short, with 13 bases between. Germline values: CDR1 LGHNA, CDR2 YNFKEQ. The CDR3 length is 13 residues. The DNA for the CDR3 is TGTGCCAGCAGCCTTGGGGTATCGAGCGAGCAGTACTTC. As protein: CASSLGVSSEQYF.

This clonotype was observed a few times. J is TRBJ2-7 and V is TRBV5-5; possibly TRBD2 for D (6 bases). V was cut by 5 bases and J by 3 bases, with 21 bases left in between. The CDR3 spans 16 residues. Germline-derived CDR1 and CDR2 are SGHKS and YYEKEE (reference sequence). The DNA for the CDR3 is TGTGCCAGCAGTCAGAGAATCGGGACTGGCCTCTACGAGCAGTACTTC. Translated, it gives CASSQRIGTGLYEQYF.